This TCR beta chain derives from a study of blood T cells in healthy people across ages (dated by TCRdb to between 2014 and 2017). In terms of the full investigation: In model experiments, template switching captured roughly one uniquely barcoded TCR beta cDNA molecule for every two T cells. Age-related changes in TCR beta repertoire diversity were measured in the study by deep sequencing normalized with unique cDNA molecular identifiers. To avoid experimental bias, donors of different ages were distributed randomly across sequencing lanes. Two additional independent replicas of 1 million unique cDNA reads from the same blood draw were analyzed for two donors (one aged 18 to 29 and one aged 80 or older). Four age groups were formed from the donors: young (average approximately 17 years), middle-aged (approximately 42), aged (over 55) and long-lived (about 75). Here is what the overall study found, with its caveats: Compared with the aged group, the long-lived group had more naive CD4+ T cells, fewer expanded clones and increased TCR diversity, a pattern suggesting age selection. As age increased, observed TCR beta diversity per million T cells dropped in a roughly linear way, and a significant reduction was already evident by age approximately 40. A strong correlation was found between observed TCR beta diversity and the percentage of naive T cells measured by flow cytometry. Bulk unsorted PBMC profiling prevented conclusive comparison of naive and antigen-experienced compartments. Estimates of total diversity from one million sequenced T cells were regarded as lower bounds and underestimates. Donor CMV infection status was unknown, potentially confounding age-related changes in expanded clonotypes.

On this clonotype itself: Its cognate antigen has yet to be identified. It has no much larger one-base neighbor in the sample; base qualities were not kept.

Donors were about 36 systemically healthy Caucasian individuals from Russia aged roughly 6 to 90 years. Roughly 11 milliliters of peripheral blood were drawn from each donor into EDTA-treated Vacutainer tubes. Ficoll-Paque density-gradient centrifugation was used to isolate PBMCs, with at least 7 million obtained per sample. Total RNA was extracted from PBMCs with Trizol reagent, with at least 5 micrograms obtained per sample. Naive CD45RAhigh/CD27high T cell percentages were measured by flow cytometry on a PBMC aliquot from every donor. The library was generated by 5' RACE. Data came from an Illumina HiSeq 2500. A second PCR of roughly 7 to 12 cycles was run with a J-beta primer mix and a sample-barcoded 5' primer. A template-switch 5' adaptor carrying 12 random nucleotides introduced a unique molecular identifier onto each TCR beta cDNA molecule. At least 3 million CDR3-containing paired-end reads were obtained from each sample. First-strand cDNA was synthesized from all RNA with the Mint cDNA synthesis kit, primed by a TRBC-specific oligonucleotide. Following uracil-DNA glycosylase treatment, all cDNA underwent a first 18-cycle PCR with the universal primers M1SS and BC2_uni_R. In the source study's methods: Normalization of each sample was performed by random selection of 1 million high-quality reads, each carrying a distinct molecular identifier. Instead of being binned into consensus sequences, reads that shared molecular identifiers were thrown out. MiTCR, run with a Q25 quality threshold and the strictest error-elimination algorithm, handled CDR3 identification, clonotype clustering and error correction. A nonparametric unseen species model using Euler transformation provided a lower-bound estimate of total TCR beta diversity. TCRdb trimmed the raw reads at Q25, called clones with MiXCR and kept productive beta chains. A single entry per CDR3 protein holds the most common genes and DNA from its merged rows. TCRdb's processing, not the authors' own work, is the source of the V and J calls. In all, the sample holds around 800,000 distinct CDR3 sequences, and about 48% of those were seen once. The ten largest clonotypes hold about 42% of the sample.

Including the terminal cysteine and phenylalanine, the CDR3 comprises 13 residues. CDR3 DNA is the only sequence kept; it has 39 bases, read in frame from the first base. Trimming costs V 1 base and J 8 bases, and their ends lie 11 bases apart. CDR1 MNHEY and CDR2 SMNVEV were looked up in the germline V gene (reference sequence). The TCR comes from a man aged 80 or over in good health. The chain is encoded by TRBV27 joined to TRBJ1-2; TRBD1 might be the D gene, on 5 matching bases. What was sequenced was blood. The CDR3 protein: CASSLLAGWGYTF. The DNA is TGTGCCAGCAGTTTATTGGCAGGGTGGGGCTACACCTTC.